Sequencing of this T cell receptor (beta chain) was carried out in a study of response to subunit inactivated influenza vaccine. Study-wide results and limits: The authors proposed limited new T cell recruitment per seasonal influenza vaccination.

Points on this clonotype: Antigen specificity is unknown.

The V end was cut by 3 bases, the J end by 4 bases, with 15 bases between. Per the germline V gene, CDR1 is MNHEY and CDR2 is SVGAGI. The CDR3 has 16 amino acids. A single record per CDR3 protein comes from TCRdb applying MiXCR to the RT-PCR reads. The profile shows around 530,000 distinct CDR3 sequences, 15% to 20% of them singletons. The clonotype was recovered from a man aged 50 to 75 who received an inactivated influenza vaccine. The J gene is TRBJ2-2, the V gene TRBV6-5, with D perhaps given as TRBD1 or TRBD2 (5 bases each). The sample in question was CD4+ T cells sorted from PBMCs, obtained around 25 months after vaccination. The CDR3: CASSYFKLGGTGELFF. The CDR3 bases are TGTGCCAGCAGTTATTTCAAACTTGGGGGCACCGGGGAGCTGTTTTTT.